This is a list of T cell receptor beta chains from one sample in a study of blood T cell repertoires in COVID-19. The method was immunoSEQ multiplex PCR; TCRdb's version includes in-frame clones alone and lacks a portion of them. The sample has fewer than 250,000 clones; about 91% are singletons. Sequenced input: peripheral blood. The source of these receptors is a man aged 30 to 45 with acute or convalescent COVID-19. The CDR3 runs from the conserved cysteine through the conserved F or W. The D gene is left open where the match is weak. Part of the rows lack a size; the others show once, few, many or a class for expanded clones.

j_gene: TRBJ2-7
abundance: .
d_gene: TRBD1
v_gene: TRBV7-9
CDR3nt: TGTGCCAGCAGCTTAGTGGACAGGGGAGAGCAGTACTTC
CDR3aa: CASSLVDRGEQYF

j_gene: TRBJ2-5
abundance: .
d_gene: TRBD2
v_gene: TRBV5-1
CDR3nt: TGCGCCAGCAGCTTGCGGGGGGGGTACCAAGAGACCCAGTACTTC
CDR3aa: CASSLRGGYQETQYF

j_gene: TRBJ2-1
abundance: .
d_gene: .
v_gene: TRBV11-3
CDR3nt: TGTGCCAGCAGCTTAGGGTGGGGACATCAAGGGCTCTACAATGAGCAGTTCTTC
CDR3aa: CASSLGWGHQGLYNEQFF

j_gene: TRBJ1-2
abundance: many
d_gene: .
v_gene: TRBV4-1
CDR3nt: TGCGCCAGCAGCCAAGAGGACAGAGCTAACTATGGCTACACCTTC
CDR3aa: CASSQEDRANYGYTF

j_gene: TRBJ2-3
abundance: .
d_gene: .
v_gene: TRBV5-1
CDR3nt: TGCGCCAGCAGCTTGGGTTTCGGGTCTAGCACAGATACGCAGTATTTT
CDR3aa: CASSLGFGSSTDTQYF

j_gene: TRBJ2-3
abundance: once
d_gene: TRBD2
v_gene: TRBV3-1/TRBV3-2
CDR3nt: TGTGCCAGCAGCCAAAGGCGGGTAGCGGGAAGCGCAGATACGCAGTATTTT
CDR3aa: CASSQRRVAGSADTQYF

j_gene: TRBJ1-2
abundance: .
d_gene: TRBD1
v_gene: TRBV5-8
CDR3nt: TGTGCCAGCAGCCGCCCCGGACAGGGTGATATCAAGGGCTACACCTTC
CDR3aa: CASSRPGQGDIKGYTF

j_gene: TRBJ1-5
abundance: .
d_gene: .
v_gene: TRBV19
CDR3nt: TGTGCCAGTAGTCCCTACAATCAGCCCCAGCATTTT
CDR3aa: CASSPYNQPQHF

j_gene: TRBJ1-4
abundance: once
d_gene: TRBD1
v_gene: TRBV24-1
CDR3nt: TGTGCCACCAGTGATCCCATGGGACAGGGGGGGGTTGAAAAACTGTTTTTT
CDR3aa: CATSDPMGQGGVEKLFF

j_gene: TRBJ1-1
abundance: .
d_gene: TRBD1
v_gene: TRBV3-1/TRBV3-2
CDR3nt: TGTGCCAGCAGTAAAAACCCCGGGACAGGGGGCTTGGGTGAAGCTTTCTTT
CDR3aa: CASSKNPGTGGLGEAFF

j_gene: TRBJ2-1
abundance: .
d_gene: TRBD1
v_gene: TRBV9
CDR3nt: TGTGCCAGCAGCGTAGAGGGACAGGAACACAATGAGCAGTTCTTC
CDR3aa: CASSVEGQEHNEQFF

j_gene: TRBJ2-3
abundance: .
d_gene: TRBD1
v_gene: TRBV19
CDR3nt: TGTGCCAGTAGTACTACCGGGACAGGGGGCACAGATACGCAGTATTTT
CDR3aa: CASSTTGTGGTDTQYF

j_gene: TRBJ1-1
abundance: .
d_gene: .
v_gene: TRBV6-5
CDR3nt: TGTGCCAGCAGTTACCAGCGGGGTGGGGGCACTGAAGCTTTCTTT
CDR3aa: CASSYQRGGGTEAFF

j_gene: TRBJ1-3
abundance: .
d_gene: .
v_gene: TRBV5-6
CDR3nt: TGTGCCAGCAGCTATATAACCGGGATCTCTGGAAACACCATATATTTT
CDR3aa: CASSYITGISGNTIYF

j_gene: TRBJ2-6
abundance: .
d_gene: TRBD1
v_gene: TRBV19
CDR3nt: TGTGCCAGTAGGTGGAGATCCGGGACAGGCTTCTCTGGGGCCAACGTCCTGACTTTC
CDR3aa: CASRWRSGTGFSGANVLTF

j_gene: TRBJ2-2
abundance: .
d_gene: TRBD2
v_gene: TRBV5-1
CDR3nt: TGCGCCAGCAGCTTGGTCTCGTTCGGCGGGAGGGCCACCGGGGAGCTGTTTTTT
CDR3aa: CASSLVSFGGRATGELFF

j_gene: TRBJ2-3
abundance: .
d_gene: .
v_gene: TRBV5-4
CDR3nt: TGTGCCAGCAGCTTGGGGGGGCCAGATACGCAGTATTTT
CDR3aa: CASSLGGPDTQYF

j_gene: TRBJ2-3
abundance: once
d_gene: TRBD2
v_gene: TRBV19
CDR3nt: TGTGCCAGTAGTATGGGACTAGCGGGGGGGCCAGATACGCAGTATTTT
CDR3aa: CASSMGLAGGPDTQYF

j_gene: TRBJ2-2
abundance: .
d_gene: TRBD2
v_gene: TRBV5-1
CDR3nt: TGCGCCAGCAGCCCTATAGCGGGAGGGGACACCGGGGAGCTGTTTTTT
CDR3aa: CASSPIAGGDTGELFF

j_gene: TRBJ1-4
abundance: .
d_gene: .
v_gene: TRBV30
CDR3nt: TGTGCCTGGAGTAAGACTACGGGGTTGAATGAAAAACTGTTTTTT
CDR3aa: CAWSKTTGLNEKLFF

j_gene: TRBJ2-2
abundance: .
d_gene: TRBD2
v_gene: TRBV5-1
CDR3nt: TGCGCCAGCAGCTTTAGCGGGATAGACACCGGGGAGCTGTTTTTT
CDR3aa: CASSFSGIDTGELFF

j_gene: TRBJ2-7
abundance: once
d_gene: .
v_gene: TRBV19
CDR3nt: TGTGCCAGTAGTATTTTCCCCACCACGCAGGGTCGTGCCTACGAGCAGTACTTC
CDR3aa: CASSIFPTTQGRAYEQYF

j_gene: TRBJ1-5
abundance: .
d_gene: TRBD1
v_gene: TRBV24-1
CDR3nt: TGTGCCACCAGTGGGCAGGGGGTCAATCAGCCCCAGCATTTT
CDR3aa: CATSGQGVNQPQHF

j_gene: TRBJ1-4
abundance: .
d_gene: TRBD1
v_gene: TRBV19
CDR3nt: TGTGCCAGTAGTGGACAGGGGTATCGTGAAAAACTGTTTTTT
CDR3aa: CASSGQGYREKLFF

j_gene: TRBJ1-2
abundance: once
d_gene: TRBD1
v_gene: TRBV28
CDR3nt: TGTGCCAGCAGCCAGGGACAGAACTATGGCTACACCTTC
CDR3aa: CASSQGQNYGYTF

j_gene: TRBJ2-1
abundance: .
d_gene: TRBD2
v_gene: TRBV18
CDR3nt: TGTGCCAGCTCACAGGAAATAGCGGGAGGCAATGAGCAGTTCTTC
CDR3aa: CASSQEIAGGNEQFF

j_gene: TRBJ2-5
abundance: .
d_gene: TRBD1
v_gene: TRBV5-1
CDR3nt: TGCGCCAGCAGCTCAACCTTCAGGACAGGGAGCTTGGAGACCCAGTACTTC
CDR3aa: CASSSTFRTGSLETQYF

j_gene: TRBJ2-1
abundance: .
d_gene: .
v_gene: TRBV9
CDR3nt: TGTGCCAGCAGCGTAGAAGGAGGTGCGATCTACAATGAGCAGTTCTTC
CDR3aa: CASSVEGGAIYNEQFF

j_gene: TRBJ1-5
abundance: .
d_gene: TRBD1
v_gene: TRBV5-1
CDR3nt: TGCGCCAGCAGCCTGGGGACAGGCCCTAATCAGCCCCAGCATTTT
CDR3aa: CASSLGTGPNQPQHF

j_gene: TRBJ1-4
abundance: .
d_gene: TRBD1
v_gene: TRBV30
CDR3nt: TGTGCCTGGATGGCAGGACAGGGTAGTGGAGAAAAACTGTTTTTT
CDR3aa: CAWMAGQGSGEKLFF

j_gene: TRBJ2-7
abundance: .
d_gene: .
v_gene: TRBV24-1
CDR3nt: TGTGCCACAGGCCCCGGGGGGCTGGAAGAGCAGTACTTC
CDR3aa: CATGPGGLEEQYF

j_gene: TRBJ1-2
abundance: .
d_gene: .
v_gene: TRBV5-4
CDR3nt: TGTGCCAGCAGCTTGGACAGGGCTGGCTACACCTTC
CDR3aa: CASSLDRAGYTF

j_gene: TRBJ2-3
abundance: .
d_gene: .
v_gene: TRBV4-2
CDR3nt: TGTGCCAGCAGCCAAGATAATAATCTAGCGAGCACAGATACGCAGTATTTT
CDR3aa: CASSQDNNLASTDTQYF

j_gene: TRBJ1-6
abundance: few
d_gene: .
v_gene: TRBV13
CDR3nt: TGTGCCAGCAGCTTAGGCGGTACGAACTCCTATAATTCACCCCTCCACTTT
CDR3aa: CASSLGGTNSYNSPLHF

j_gene: TRBJ2-1
abundance: .
d_gene: TRBD2
v_gene: TRBV2
CDR3nt: TGTGCCAGCAGCGAGGAGCGGGGTGCCTACAATGAGCAGTTCTTC
CDR3aa: CASSEERGAYNEQFF

j_gene: TRBJ2-2
abundance: many
d_gene: TRBD1
v_gene: TRBV12-5
CDR3nt: TGTGCTAGTGGTTTAATAGGGGGCCGTGACACCGGGGAGCTGTTTTTT
CDR3aa: CASGLIGGRDTGELFF

j_gene: TRBJ2-2
abundance: .
d_gene: TRBD1
v_gene: TRBV4-2
CDR3nt: TGTGCCAGCAGCCGGATGGGACAGACCGTTTCTAACACCGGGGAGCTGTTTTTT
CDR3aa: CASSRMGQTVSNTGELFF

j_gene: TRBJ1-5
abundance: .
d_gene: .
v_gene: TRBV28
CDR3nt: TGTGCCAGCAGTGGCGGGTTCCGTCAGCCCCAGCATTTT
CDR3aa: CASSGGFRQPQHF

j_gene: TRBJ2-7
abundance: .
d_gene: TRBD1
v_gene: TRBV12-5
CDR3nt: TGTGCTAGTGGTTGGGGGACAGGGACCCACGAGCAGTACTTC
CDR3aa: CASGWGTGTHEQYF

j_gene: TRBJ2-5
abundance: .
d_gene: TRBD1
v_gene: TRBV3-1/TRBV3-2
CDR3nt: TGTGCCAGCAGCCTCGGACAGGGTAGGCAGTACTTC
CDR3aa: CASSLGQGRQYF

j_gene: TRBJ1-1
abundance: .
d_gene: .
v_gene: TRBV5-4
CDR3nt: TGTGCCAGCAGCCCCGCGGGGAACACTGAAGCTTTCTTT
CDR3aa: CASSPAGNTEAFF

j_gene: TRBJ2-1
abundance: .
d_gene: TRBD1
v_gene: TRBV19
CDR3nt: TGTGCCAGTAGTCCATCGGGACAGGCCTCTTACGAGCAGTTCTTC
CDR3aa: CASSPSGQASYEQFF

j_gene: TRBJ1-1
abundance: .
d_gene: .
v_gene: TRBV5-1
CDR3nt: TGCGCCAGCAGCACCTCCGACAGGCGCCTCACTGAAGCTTTCTTT
CDR3aa: CASSTSDRRLTEAFF

j_gene: TRBJ2-3
abundance: once
d_gene: .
v_gene: TRBV30
CDR3nt: TGTGCCTGGATGAGGGGGGGTAGCACAGATACGCAGTATTTT
CDR3aa: CAWMRGGSTDTQYF

j_gene: TRBJ1-3
abundance: once
d_gene: .
v_gene: TRBV28
CDR3nt: TGTGCCAGCATCGGGGGATATCCTGGAAACACCATATATTTT
CDR3aa: CASIGGYPGNTIYF

j_gene: TRBJ1-3
abundance: .
d_gene: TRBD1
v_gene: TRBV9
CDR3nt: TGTGCCAGCAGCCCAACGACAGGGACTGGAAACACCATATATTTT
CDR3aa: CASSPTTGTGNTIYF

j_gene: TRBJ2-5
abundance: .
d_gene: .
v_gene: TRBV7-9
CDR3nt: TGTGCCAGCAGCTCTCGAGGGGAGACCCAGTACTTC
CDR3aa: CASSSRGETQYF

j_gene: TRBJ2-7
abundance: .
d_gene: .
v_gene: TRBV28
CDR3nt: TGTGCCAGCAGCGACCAGCGCGAGCAGTACTTC
CDR3aa: CASSDQREQYF

j_gene: TRBJ2-5
abundance: once
d_gene: TRBD2
v_gene: TRBV11-2
CDR3nt: TGTGCCAGCAGCCCGGGACTAGCGGGGGGGCAAGAGACCCAGTACTTC
CDR3aa: CASSPGLAGGQETQYF

j_gene: TRBJ1-1
abundance: .
d_gene: TRBD1
v_gene: TRBV29-1
CDR3nt: TGCAGCGTGATACCGGGACAGCTTCTTCCGGAAGCTTTCTTT
CDR3aa: CSVIPGQLLPEAFF

j_gene: TRBJ2-1
abundance: .
d_gene: TRBD2
v_gene: TRBV11-1
CDR3nt: TGTGCCAGCAGCTTAGGTCTAGCGGGGCTAAATGAGCAGTTCTTC
CDR3aa: CASSLGLAGLNEQFF

j_gene: TRBJ1-1
abundance: .
d_gene: .
v_gene: TRBV27
CDR3nt: TGTGCCAGCAGTTTTTCACCCGTCGCGGGCACTGAAGCTTTCTTT
CDR3aa: CASSFSPVAGTEAFF

j_gene: TRBJ1-6
abundance: .
d_gene: TRBD1
v_gene: TRBV18
CDR3nt: TGTGCCAGCTCACCGACGGACAGGGTGGACCCCCTCCACTTT
CDR3aa: CASSPTDRVDPLHF

j_gene: TRBJ1-1
abundance: .
d_gene: .
v_gene: TRBV28
CDR3nt: TGTGCCAGCAGACAGGGAGAGGGGACTGAAGCTTTCTTT
CDR3aa: CASRQGEGTEAFF

j_gene: TRBJ2-7
abundance: .
d_gene: .
v_gene: TRBV5-5
CDR3nt: TGTGCCAGCAGCTTGGTTCTGTTCTACGAGCAGTACTTC
CDR3aa: CASSLVLFYEQYF

j_gene: TRBJ2-1
abundance: once
d_gene: TRBD2
v_gene: TRBV7-9
CDR3nt: TGTGCCAGCAGCTTGGGGGCGGGAGGGCCCGGGGAGCAGTTCTTC
CDR3aa: CASSLGAGGPGEQFF

j_gene: TRBJ2-2
abundance: .
d_gene: TRBD1
v_gene: TRBV30
CDR3nt: TGTGCCTGGGGGGGACAGGGTAACGGGGAGCTGTTTTTT
CDR3aa: CAWGGQGNGELFF

j_gene: TRBJ2-1
abundance: .
d_gene: TRBD2
v_gene: TRBV7-9
CDR3nt: TGTGCCAGCAGCTCCGGAAAAACTAGCGGGGGATACAATGAGCAGTTCTTC
CDR3aa: CASSSGKTSGGYNEQFF

j_gene: TRBJ2-5
abundance: .
d_gene: TRBD2
v_gene: TRBV13
CDR3nt: TGTGCCAGCAGCTCCCTAGCGGGGGAGCCGTGGACCCAGTACTTC
CDR3aa: CASSSLAGEPWTQYF

j_gene: TRBJ2-6
abundance: few
d_gene: .
v_gene: TRBV6-5
CDR3nt: TGTGCCAGCAGTTACGCCCAGTCTGGGGCCAACGTCCTGACTTTC
CDR3aa: CASSYAQSGANVLTF